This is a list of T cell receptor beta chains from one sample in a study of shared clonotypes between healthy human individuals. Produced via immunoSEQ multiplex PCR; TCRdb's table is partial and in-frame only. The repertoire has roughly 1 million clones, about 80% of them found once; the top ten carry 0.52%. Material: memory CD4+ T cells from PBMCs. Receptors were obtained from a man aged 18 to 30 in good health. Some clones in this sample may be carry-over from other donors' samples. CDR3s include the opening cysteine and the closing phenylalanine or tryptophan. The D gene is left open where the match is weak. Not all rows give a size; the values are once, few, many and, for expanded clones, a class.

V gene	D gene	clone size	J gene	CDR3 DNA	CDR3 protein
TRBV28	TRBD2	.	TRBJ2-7	TGTGCCAGCACCCAACTAGCGGGAGGATCCTACGAGCAGTACTTC	CASTQLAGGSYEQYF
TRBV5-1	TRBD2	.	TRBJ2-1	TGCGCCAGCAGCGTACGGGGGGTAGCGGGAAACAATGAGCAGTTCTTC	CASSVRGVAGNNEQFF
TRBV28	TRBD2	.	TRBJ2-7	TGTGCCAGCACATGGGTAGCGGGAGGTTTCGAGCAGTACTTC	CASTWVAGGFEQYF
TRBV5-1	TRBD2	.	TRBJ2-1	TGCGCCAGCAGCTTGGTACTAGCGGGGCAAAATGAGCAGTTCTTC	CASSLVLAGQNEQFF
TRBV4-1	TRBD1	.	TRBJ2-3	TGCGCCAGCAGCCAAGGACAGGGGGGGACAGATACGCAGTATTTT	CASSQGQGGTDTQYF
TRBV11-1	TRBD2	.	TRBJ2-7	TGTGCCAGCAGCCAGACTAGCGGCTACGAGCAGTACTTC	CASSQTSGYEQYF
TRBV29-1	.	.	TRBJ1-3	TGCAGCGTGATGACAGATGGAAACACCATATATTTT	CSVMTDGNTIYF
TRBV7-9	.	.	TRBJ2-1	TGTGCCAGCAGCTTAGGGGGGACTGTAAACAATGAGCAGTTCTTC	CASSLGGTVNNEQFF
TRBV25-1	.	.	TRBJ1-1	TGTGCCAGCAGTGTCCAGGGGAAGACTGAAGCTTTCTTT	CASSVQGKTEAFF
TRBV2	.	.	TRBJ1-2	TGTGCCAGCAGTGAAGCTAGCCCGTCCATCTATGGCTACACCTTC	CASSEASPSIYGYTF
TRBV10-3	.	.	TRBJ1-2	TGTGCCATCAGTGAGCCCGATTTTTTGGGGTCGAACTATGGCTACACCTTC	CAISEPDFLGSNYGYTF
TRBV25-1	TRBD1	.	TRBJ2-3	TGTGCCAGCAGTTCCACAGGGGGGGATACGCAGTATTTT	CASSSTGGDTQYF
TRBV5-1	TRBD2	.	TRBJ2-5	TGCGCCAGCAGCCCTGGGACTAGCGGATCAGAGACCCAGTACTTC	CASSPGTSGSETQYF
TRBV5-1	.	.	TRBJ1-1	TGCGCCAGCAGCTTGGAGGGAGGGGGGAACACTGAAGCTTTCTTT	CASSLEGGGNTEAFF
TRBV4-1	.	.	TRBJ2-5	TGCGCCAGCAGCCCCCCGGTCCCACAAGAGACCCAGTACTTC	CASSPPVPQETQYF
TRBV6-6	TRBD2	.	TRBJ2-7	TGTGCCAGCAGTTACCGGACTAGCGGGTACGAGCAGTACTTC	CASSYRTSGYEQYF
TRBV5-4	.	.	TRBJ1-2	TGTGCCAGCACCACTCCAACAGGCCCGGATGGTGGCTACACCTTC	CASTTPTGPDGGYTF
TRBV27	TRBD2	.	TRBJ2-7	TGTGCCAGCAGTCCCTTACTAGCGGGAGCGACCTACGAGCAGTACTTC	CASSPLLAGATYEQYF
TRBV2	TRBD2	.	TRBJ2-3	TGTGCCAGCAGTGAATCTGCTAGCGGGAGGGGAACGCAGTATTTT	CASSESASGRGTQYF
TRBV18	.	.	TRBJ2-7	TGTGCCAGCTCACCACAGAAACAGGGGCGCGGGAGTTACGAGCAGTACTTC	CASSPQKQGRGSYEQYF
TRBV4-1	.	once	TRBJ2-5	TGCGCCAGCAGCCAAGGCTTGGGGCTCGAGACCCAGTACTTC	CASSQGLGLETQYF
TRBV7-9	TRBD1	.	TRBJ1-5	TGTGCCAGCAGCCCTAAAACAGGGGGCAATCAGCCCCAGCATTTT	CASSPKTGGNQPQHF
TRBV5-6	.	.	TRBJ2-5	TGTGCCAGCAGCCCCCAGGCGGGACAAGTCGAGACCCAGTACTTC	CASSPQAGQVETQYF
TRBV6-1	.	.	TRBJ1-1	TGTGCCAGCAGTGAAAAGGGTTCTGAAGCTTTCTTT	CASSEKGSEAFF
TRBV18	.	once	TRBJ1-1	TGTGCCAGCTCACCGGGATACTCCTCCGCTGAAGCTTTCTTT	CASSPGYSSAEAFF
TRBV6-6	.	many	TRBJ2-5	TGTGCCAGCAGTTACACCGGGTCAGCCCAAGAGACCCAGTACTTC	CASSYTGSAQETQYF
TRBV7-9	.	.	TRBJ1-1	TGTGCCAGCAGCTTACTTCACGAGGGGGAAGCTTTCTTT	CASSLLHEGEAFF
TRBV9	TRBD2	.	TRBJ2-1	TGTGCCAGCACACAGGGACTAGCGGGAGTCTCACGGCAGTTCTTC	CASTQGLAGVSRQFF
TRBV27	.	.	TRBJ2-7	TGTGCCAGCTGGGACGTAGACTCCTACGAGCAGTACTTC	CASWDVDSYEQYF
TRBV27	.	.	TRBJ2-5	TGTGCCAGCAGTTCCGTTTCAGGGGTTTGGGAGACCCAGTACTTC	CASSSVSGVWETQYF
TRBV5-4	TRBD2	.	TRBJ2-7	TGTGCCAGCGGGAACCCTAGCGGGAGTCACGGCGAGCAGTACTTC	CASGNPSGSHGEQYF
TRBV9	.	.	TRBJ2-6	TGTGCCAGCAGCGTACGAGGGAGTGCTGGGGCCAACGTCCTGACTTTC	CASSVRGSAGANVLTF
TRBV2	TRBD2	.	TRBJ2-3	TGTGCCAGCAGTGAAGAAACCCTAGCGGGAGGCGCAGATACGCAGTATTTT	CASSEETLAGGADTQYF
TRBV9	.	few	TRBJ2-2	TGTGCCAGCAGCTCCGCGCGGGTTTTATGGGGCACCGGGGAGCTGTTTTTT	CASSSARVLWGTGELFF
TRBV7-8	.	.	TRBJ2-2	TGTGCCAGCAGCCTTCCGTCACCCGGGGTTACCGGGGAGCTGTTTTTT	CASSLPSPGVTGELFF
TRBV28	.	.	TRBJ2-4	TGTGCCAGCAGTTTATGGGCTAGCGAAGCTCGGAAAAACATTCAGTACTTC	CASSLWASEARKNIQYF
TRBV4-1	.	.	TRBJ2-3	TGCGCCAGCAGCCAAACAGGGTCAGATACGCAGTATTTT	CASSQTGSDTQYF
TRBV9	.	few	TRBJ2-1	TGTGCCAGCACCCCGGGGAGCTCCTACAATGAGCAGTTCTTC	CASTPGSSYNEQFF
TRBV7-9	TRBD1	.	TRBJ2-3	TGTGCCAGCAGCCGTCGACAGGGGGATACGCAGTATTTT	CASSRRQGDTQYF
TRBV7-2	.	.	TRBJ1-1	TGTGCCAGCAGCCTGGTGGGGATTACAGGGCAGGAAGCTTTCTTT	CASSLVGITGQEAFF
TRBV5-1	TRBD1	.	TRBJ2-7	TGCGCCAGCAGGCGAGAACGGACAGGGGTCCTTCCATTTAATTACGAGCAGTACTTC	CASRRERTGVLPFNYEQYF
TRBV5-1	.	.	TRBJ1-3	TGCGCCAGCAGCCCCCCAGGAAACACCATATATTTT	CASSPPGNTIYF
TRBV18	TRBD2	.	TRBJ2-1	TGTGCCAGCTCACCACCCGGGCCTAGCGGGAATTACAATGAGCAGTTCTTC	CASSPPGPSGNYNEQFF
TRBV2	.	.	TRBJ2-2	TGTGCCAGCAGCGGGGGACCTCAGAACACCGGGGAGCTGTTTTTT	CASSGGPQNTGELFF
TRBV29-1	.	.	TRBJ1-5	TGCAGCGTTGGTGAGGGAGATCAGCCCCAGCATTTT	CSVGEGDQPQHF
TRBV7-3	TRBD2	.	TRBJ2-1	TGTGCCAGCAGCTTGAGCGGGGGAAACAATGAGCAGTTCTTC	CASSLSGGNNEQFF
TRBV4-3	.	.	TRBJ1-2	TGCGCCAGCAGCCAAGATTTTGTGGGGGTCTATGGCTACACCTTC	CASSQDFVGVYGYTF
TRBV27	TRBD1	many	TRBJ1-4	TGTGCCAGCAGTTGGCAGGGGGATGAAAAACTGTTTTTT	CASSWQGDEKLFF